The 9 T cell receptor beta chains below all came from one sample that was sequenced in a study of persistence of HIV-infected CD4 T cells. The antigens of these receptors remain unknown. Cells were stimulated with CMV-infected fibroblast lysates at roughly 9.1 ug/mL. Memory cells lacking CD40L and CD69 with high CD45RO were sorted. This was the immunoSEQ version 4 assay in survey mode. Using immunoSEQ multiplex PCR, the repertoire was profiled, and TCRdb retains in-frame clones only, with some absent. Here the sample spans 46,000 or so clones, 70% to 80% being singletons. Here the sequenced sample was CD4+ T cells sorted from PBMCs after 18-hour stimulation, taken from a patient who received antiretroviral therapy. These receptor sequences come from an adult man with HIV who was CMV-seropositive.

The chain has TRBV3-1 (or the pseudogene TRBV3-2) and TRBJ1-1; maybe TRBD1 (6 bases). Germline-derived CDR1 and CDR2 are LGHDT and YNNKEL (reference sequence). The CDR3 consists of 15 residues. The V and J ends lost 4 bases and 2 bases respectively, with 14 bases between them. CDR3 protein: CASSPPRGSNTEAFF. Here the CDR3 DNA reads TGTGCCAGCAGCCCTCCCAGGGGAAGTAACACTGAAGCTTTCTTT.

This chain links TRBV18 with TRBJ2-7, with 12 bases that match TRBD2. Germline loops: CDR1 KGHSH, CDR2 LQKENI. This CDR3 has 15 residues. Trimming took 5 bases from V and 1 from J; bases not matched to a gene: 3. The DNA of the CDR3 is TGTGCCAGCTCAGAGACTAGCGGGGGTTCCTACGAGCAGTACTTC. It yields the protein CASSETSGGSYEQYF.

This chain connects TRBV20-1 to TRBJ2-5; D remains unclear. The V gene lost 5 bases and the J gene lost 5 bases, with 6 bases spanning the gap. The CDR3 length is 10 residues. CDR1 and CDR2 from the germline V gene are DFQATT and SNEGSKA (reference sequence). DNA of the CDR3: TGCAGTGCTGAGCAGGAGACCCAGTACTTC. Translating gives CSAEQETQYF.

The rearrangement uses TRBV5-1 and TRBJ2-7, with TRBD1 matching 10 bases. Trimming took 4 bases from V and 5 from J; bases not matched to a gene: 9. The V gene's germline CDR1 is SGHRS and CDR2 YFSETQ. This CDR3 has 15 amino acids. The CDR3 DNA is TGCGCCAGCAGCGGGACAGGGGACCCCCGGGACGAGCAGTACTTC. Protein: CASSGTGDPRDEQYF.

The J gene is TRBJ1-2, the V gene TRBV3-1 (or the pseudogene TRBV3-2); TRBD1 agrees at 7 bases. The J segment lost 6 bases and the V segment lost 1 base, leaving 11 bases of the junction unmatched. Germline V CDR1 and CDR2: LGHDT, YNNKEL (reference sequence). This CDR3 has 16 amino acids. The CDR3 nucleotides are TGTGCCAGCAGCCAAGGGAGGGGACAGATAGGGGATGGCTACACCTTC. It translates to CASSQGRGQIGDGYTF.

CDR3 amino acids: CASRRAGGNTEAFF. CDR3 bases: TGCGCCAGCAGAAGGGCAGGGGGCAACACTGAAGCTTTCTTT. This rearrangement joins TRBV10-2 to TRBJ1-1; TRBD1 aligns across 8 bases. V trimming: 6 bases; J trimming: 2 bases; junction bases outside the gene matches: 5. CDR3 length: 14 residues. Germline V gene lookup returns CDR1 WSHSY and CDR2 SAAADI.

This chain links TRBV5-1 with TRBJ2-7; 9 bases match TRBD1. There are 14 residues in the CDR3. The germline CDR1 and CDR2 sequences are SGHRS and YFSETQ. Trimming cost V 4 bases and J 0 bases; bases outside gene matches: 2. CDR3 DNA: TGCGCCAGCAGCGGGACAGGGAACTCCTACGAGCAGTACTTC. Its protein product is CASSGTGNSYEQYF.

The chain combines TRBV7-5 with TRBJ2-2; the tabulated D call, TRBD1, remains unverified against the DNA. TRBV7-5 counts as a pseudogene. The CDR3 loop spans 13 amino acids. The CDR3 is CARSYPGTTELFF. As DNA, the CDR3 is TGTGCCAGAAGCTATCCCGGGACAACGGAGCTGTTTTTT.

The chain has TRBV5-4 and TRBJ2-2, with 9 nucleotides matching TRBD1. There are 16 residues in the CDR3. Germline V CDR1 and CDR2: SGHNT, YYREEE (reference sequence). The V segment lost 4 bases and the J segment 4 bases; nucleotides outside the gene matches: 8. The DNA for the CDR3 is TGTGCCAGCAGCCAAAACAGGGGGCAGGTCACCGGGGAGCTGTTTTTT. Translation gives CASSQNRGQVTGELFF.